The present T cell receptor (beta chain) was sequenced within a study of T cells after yellow fever vaccination. Germline trimming cut 7 bases from V and 4 bases from J; bases unmatched to any gene: 10. The CDR3 has 15 amino acids. Per germline, CDR1 SGHTA and CDR2 FQGNSA. Whole-study findings and limits: Most primary-vaccination clones recurred post-booster (roughly 96% CD4, about 90% CD8). It was a small share of clonotypes that appeared in both CD4 and CD8 compartments. Peak timing came faster in the weaker secondary response, day 5 versus 15.

Concerning this clonotype: Its antigen is undetermined.

TCRdb passed the 5' RACE reads through MiXCR, listing each CDR3 protein once. The sample consists of 500,000 to 650,000 distinct CDR3 sequences, approximately 13% of them appearing once. The sample in question was PBMCs, obtained on the day of the yellow fever booster vaccination. The clonotype comes from a man younger than 45 who received the YFV17D yellow fever vaccine. This rearrangement joins TRBV7-2 to TRBJ2-1, with TRBD2 identical over 7 bases. For the CDR3, the DNA is TGTGCCAGCACCCGAGGCCTAGCGGATTACAATGAGCAGTTCTTC. Translating it yields CASTRGLADYNEQFF.